The T cell receptor beta chain described here comes from a study of blood T cell repertoires in COVID-19 (dated by TCRdb to 2020 to 2022). Study-level background: Collaborator samples came from the United States, Italy and Spain and covered acute and convalescent phases of COVID-19. The prospective study material was composed of cDNA or gDNA derived from T cells, B-cell-depleted T cells, or PBMCs. Deeply sampled blood TCRbeta repertoires from subjects exposed to, actively infected with, or recovered from COVID-19 were included in the dataset. A freely available public database, intended as a resource for researchers studying the immune response to SARS-CoV-2, is where the repertoires were released. Sample metadata almost always included a de-identified subject ID, COVID-19 status, age in years and sex. HLA class I and class II types, where available, came from metadata supplied by the sample provider rather than from assay-based typing. The samples were drawn from the first 160 participants of the ongoing ImmuneRACE study and from about 1,200 subjects provided by 6 global collaborators. Findings and caveats that apply to the study as a whole: The quantity of clinical and demographic metadata differed by source and by participant and was supplied without curation.

Reading the germline V gene (reference sequence) gives CDR1 DFQATT and CDR2 SNEGSKA. V is pared back by 3 bases and J by 2 bases, with 7 bases lying between the germline termini. The CDR3 covers 12 residues, taking in both the cysteine and the phenylalanine. The DNA shown is the 36-base CDR3, in frame from base 1. TCRbeta CDR3 regions were amplified from genomic DNA using the immunoSEQ Assay, a bias-controlled multiplex PCR. In the paper's pipeline: The number of nucleated cells in each sample was estimated by amplification of reference gene primers within the assay. Sequence reads were collapsed and filtered to measure the absolute abundance of every unique TCRbeta CDR3 rearrangement. For each sample, productive Simpson clonality was calculated as the square root of Simpson's diversity index across productive rearrangements. Entries here come from immuneACCESS through TCRdb and include only in-frame sequences with V and J called. Some clones fail to appear in such tables; in the studies checked, an unresolved V gene covers under half of the shortfall, and the cause of the remainder is unknown. V, J and clone size derive from that table, while D and trimming were established from the DNA sequence. The sample table shows some 160,000 clones, and 78% are seen once. The top ten clones comprise roughly 13% of the sample.

Whole blood was collected in K2EDTA tubes by collaborating institutions according to the institutions' own protocols. For TCRbeta analysis, collaborators shipped samples in one of three forms: frozen whole blood, isolated PBMCs, or DNA extracted from either of those sample types. Remarks on this clone: No antigen is known for it. No base-level quality is on record; no much larger clone is a single base apart.

The chain was built from TRBV20-1 and TRBJ1-1; no D segment can be confidently identified. Sequenced sample: peripheral blood. This clonotype was sampled from an elderly woman with acute or convalescent COVID-19. The DNA reads TGCAGTGCTAGTCACAGCAACACTGAAGCTTTCTTT. Its product reads: CSASHSNTEAFF.